This TCR beta chain was recorded in a study of CD8 T cells in Susac syndrome. Losses at the gene ends were 12 bases for V and 0 bases for J; bases not matched to a gene: 10. The length of the CDR3 is 16 residues. Per germline, CDR1 KGHDR and CDR2 SFDVKD. Random hexamers served to reverse transcribe roughly 0.45 to 1 ug RNA. TCRdb called the immunoSEQ multiplex PCR reads again in MiXCR, with one record for every CDR3 protein. The sample has fewer than 350,000 distinct CDR3 sequences, over 75% seen once. The sequence was obtained from a human donor with multiple sclerosis. The rearrangement links TRBV24-1 to TRBJ2-6; 7 bases fit TRBD1. The sequenced sample consisted of CD8+ T cells from PBMCs. CDR3 in amino acids: CAASGTDLSGANVLTF. The CDR3 DNA reads TGTGCCGCATCTGGGACAGACCTCTCTGGGGCCAACGTCCTGACTTTC.